These T cell receptor beta chains were read from a single sample in a study of OX40 agonist ivuxolimab in advanced cancers. Sequencing was performed with immunoSEQ multiplex PCR; in TCRdb, only in-frame clones are kept and a portion is missing. Of tens of thousands of clones in the sample, 88% were seen once. The specimen comprised CD4+ or CD8+ T cells sorted from blood, sampled in a trial of the OX40 agonist ivuxolimab. The receptor set was obtained from an adult with an advanced solid tumor such as melanoma, head and neck, liver or kidney cancer. Each CDR3 is given with its conserved first and last residue. D genes are given only for firm matches. A clone size is listed for some rows: how often the clone was seen (once, few, many), or a class if it is expanded.

D gene,V gene,clone size,J gene,CDR3 protein,CDR3 DNA
NA,TRBV21-1,NA,TRBJ2-3,CASSKVGKTGGEDTQYF,TGTGCCAGCAGCAAAGTAGGGAAAACGGGAGGGGAAGATACGCAGTATTTT
NA,TRBV6-7,NA,TRBJ1-4,CASSHRVMEATNEKLFF,TGTGCCAGCAGCCACAGGGTCATGGAGGCAACTAATGAAAAACTGTTTTTT
NA,TRBV11-3,NA,TRBJ2-3,CASSQATTDTQYF,TGTGCCAGCAGCCAAGCGACCACAGATACGCAGTATTTT
NA,TRBV21-1,NA,TRBJ2-5,CASSRAGLETQYF,TGTGCCAGCAGCAGGGCAGGGTTGGAGACCCAGTACTTC
TRBD2,TRBV10-3,NA,TRBJ2-3,CAISLGREGSDTQYF,TGTGCCATCAGTCTAGGCCGGGAGGGTTCCGATACGCAGTATTTT
NA,TRBV5-1,NA,TRBJ2-5,CASSFYPTGGDQETQYF,TGCGCCAGCAGCTTCTACCCGACAGGAGGGGACCAAGAGACCCAGTACTTC
NA,TRBV12-2,NA,TRBJ2-3,CASRGGNTDTQYF,TGTGCAAGTCGGGGCGGGAACACAGATACGCAGTATTTT
TRBD2,TRBV5-4,NA,TRBJ2-5,CASSHHLFAGGRRETQYF,TGTGCCAGCAGCCATCATCTATTTGCGGGGGGAAGAAGGGAGACCCAGTACTTC
NA,TRBV30,NA,TRBJ2-2,CAWKGGAPGELFF,TGTGCCTGGAAAGGGGGGGCCCCCGGGGAGCTGTTTTTT
NA,TRBV7-9,NA,TRBJ1-2,CASSVLESGYTF,TGTGCCAGCAGCGTGCTAGAATCGGGCTACACCTTC
NA,TRBV6-1,NA,TRBJ1-2,CASTTALYYGYTF,TGTGCCAGCACGACAGCTCTCTACTATGGCTACACCTTC
NA,TRBV7-2,NA,TRBJ2-3,CASRVTDTQYF,TGTGCAAGCAGGGTCACAGATACGCAGTATTTT
NA,TRBV2,NA,TRBJ2-2,CASSEDTGELFF,TGTGCCAGCAGTGAGGACACCGGGGAGCTGTTTTTT
NA,TRBV7-9,NA,TRBJ2-7,CASSPRRGGSYEQYF,TGTGCCAGCAGCCCTCGCAGGGGGGGCTCCTACGAGCAGTACTTC
NA,TRBV7-2,NA,TRBJ1-1,CASSLGENTEAFF,TGTGCCAGCAGCTTAGGGGAGAACACTGAAGCTTTCTTT
NA,TRBV6-9,NA,TRBJ1-6,CASGEGGTNRSSYNSPLHF,TGTGCCAGCGGGGAGGGCGGAACCAACCGGAGCTCCTATAATTCACCCCTCCACTTT
NA,TRBV7-9,NA,TRBJ1-2,CASSLVGNYGYTF,TGTGCCAGCAGCTTAGTGGGCAACTATGGCTACACCTTC
TRBD2,TRBV5-1,once,TRBJ2-1,CASSSSGGRYNEQFF,TGCGCCAGCAGCAGTAGCGGGGGGCGCTACAATGAGCAGTTCTTC
NA,TRBV11-3,NA,TRBJ2-3,CASSPHAGSTDTQYF,TGTGCCAGCAGCCCCCACGCGGGGAGCACAGATACGCAGTATTTT
NA,TRBV6-4,NA,TRBJ1-6,CASSDSPRTAYYNSPLHF,TGTGCCAGCAGTGACTCACCACGGACAGCCTACTATAATTCACCCCTCCACTTT
NA,TRBV30,NA,TRBJ1-6,CAWSELTRAGSPLHF,TGTGCCTGGAGTGAGTTGACAAGGGCAGGGTCACCCCTCCACTTT
NA,TRBV5-6,NA,TRBJ1-6,CASSLSGDPTNSPLHF,TGTGCCAGCAGCTTGTCGGGGGACCCGACAAATTCACCCCTCCACTTT
TRBD1,TRBV5-1,NA,TRBJ1-1,CASSAHRGGVNTEAFF,TGCGCCAGCAGCGCTCACAGGGGAGGGGTGAACACTGAAGCTTTCTTT
NA,TRBV10-1,NA,TRBJ2-7,CASSEGGRRLYEQYF,TGCGCCAGCAGTGAGGGGGGTCGACGGTTATACGAGCAGTACTTC
TRBD1,TRBV5-1,NA,TRBJ2-7,CASSSDRAISYEQYF,TGCGCCAGCAGCTCCGACAGGGCCATTTCCTACGAGCAGTACTTC
NA,TRBV6-5,NA,TRBJ1-5,CASSLGHNQPQHF,TGTGCCAGCAGCTTGGGGCATAATCAGCCCCAGCATTTT
TRBD1,TRBV5-6,NA,TRBJ1-2,CASSGTGVNGYTF,TGTGCCAGCAGCGGGACAGGGGTCAACGGCTACACCTTC
NA,TRBV5-1,once,TRBJ1-1,CASSILSPGDGEAFF,TGCGCCAGCAGCATACTCTCCCCAGGGGACGGTGAAGCTTTCTTT
NA,TRBV15,NA,TRBJ2-7,CATSRGTTLAYEQYF,TGTGCCACCAGCAGGGGGACGACACTCGCCTACGAGCAGTACTTC
TRBD1,TRBV18,NA,TRBJ2-3,CASSPWSPGQGAPDTQYF,TGTGCCAGCTCACCATGGTCACCGGGACAGGGGGCCCCAGATACGCAGTATTTT
NA,TRBV30,NA,TRBJ1-1,CAWNLDREAFF,TGTGCCTGGAACCTGGATAGGGAAGCTTTCTTT
TRBD1,TRBV27,NA,TRBJ2-7,CASSFGTVGSYEQYF,TGTGCCAGCAGTTTCGGGACAGTTGGTTCCTACGAGCAGTACTTC
TRBD2,TRBV7-9,NA,TRBJ2-7,CASSLDLAGVRYF,TGTGCCAGCAGCTTAGATCTAGCGGGTGTAAGGTACTTC